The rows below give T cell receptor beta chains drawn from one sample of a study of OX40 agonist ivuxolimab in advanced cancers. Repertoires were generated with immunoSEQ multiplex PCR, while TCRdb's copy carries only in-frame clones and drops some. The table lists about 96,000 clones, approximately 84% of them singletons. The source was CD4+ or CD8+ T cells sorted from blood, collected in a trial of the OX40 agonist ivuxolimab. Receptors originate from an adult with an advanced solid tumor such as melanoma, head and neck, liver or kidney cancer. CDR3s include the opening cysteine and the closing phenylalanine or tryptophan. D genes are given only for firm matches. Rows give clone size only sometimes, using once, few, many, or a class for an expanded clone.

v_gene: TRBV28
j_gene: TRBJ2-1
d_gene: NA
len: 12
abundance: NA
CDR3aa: CASSLGGGEQFF
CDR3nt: TGTGCCAGCAGTTTGGGAGGGGGTGAGCAGTTCTTC

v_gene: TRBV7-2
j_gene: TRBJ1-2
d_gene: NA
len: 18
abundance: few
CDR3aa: CASSLPSTHHLANYGYTF
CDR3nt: TGTGCCAGCAGCTTACCGTCGACCCACCACCTGGCTAACTATGGCTACACCTTC

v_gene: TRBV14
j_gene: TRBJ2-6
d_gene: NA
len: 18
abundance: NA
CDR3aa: CASSQVSPGRSGANVLTF
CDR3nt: TGTGCCAGCAGCCAAGTTTCCCCGGGTCGGTCTGGGGCCAACGTCCTGACTTTC

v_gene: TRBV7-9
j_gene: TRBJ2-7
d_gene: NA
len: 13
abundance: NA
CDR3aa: CASTRGGTYEQYF
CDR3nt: TGTGCCAGCACTCGGGGCGGCACCTACGAGCAGTACTTC

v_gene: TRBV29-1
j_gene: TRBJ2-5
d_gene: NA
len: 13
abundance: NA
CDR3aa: CSVDPQGRETQYF
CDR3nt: TGCAGCGTTGATCCTCAGGGGCGGGAGACCCAGTACTTC

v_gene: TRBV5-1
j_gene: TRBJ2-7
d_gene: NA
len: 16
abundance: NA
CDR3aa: CASTLSGAQGSGEQYF
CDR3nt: TGCGCCAGCACCCTCTCGGGGGCACAAGGGTCGGGGGAGCAGTACTTC

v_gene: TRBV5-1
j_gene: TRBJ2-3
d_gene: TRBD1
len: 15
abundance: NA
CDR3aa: CASNQPGTGENTQYF
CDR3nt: TGCGCCAGCAATCAACCCGGGACAGGGGAAAATACGCAGTATTTT

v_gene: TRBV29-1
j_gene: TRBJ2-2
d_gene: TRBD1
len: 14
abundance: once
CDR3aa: CSVGRQGDTGELFF
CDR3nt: TGCAGCGTTGGCAGACAGGGGGATACCGGGGAGCTGTTTTTT

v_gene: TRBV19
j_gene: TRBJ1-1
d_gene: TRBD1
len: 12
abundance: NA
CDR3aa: CASSPQGTEAFF
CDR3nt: TGTGCCAGTAGTCCACAGGGGACTGAAGCTTTCTTT

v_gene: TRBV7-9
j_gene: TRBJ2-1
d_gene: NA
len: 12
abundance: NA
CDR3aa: CASSLRNHEQFF
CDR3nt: TGTGCCAGCAGCTTGAGGAACCATGAGCAGTTCTTC

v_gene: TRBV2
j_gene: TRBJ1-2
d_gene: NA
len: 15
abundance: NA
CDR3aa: CASSEGGAEESGYTF
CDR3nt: TGTGCCAGCAGTGAAGGCGGGGCCGAAGAGAGTGGCTACACCTTC

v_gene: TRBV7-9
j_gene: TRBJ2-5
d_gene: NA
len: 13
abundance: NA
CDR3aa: CASSSGLQETQYF
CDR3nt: TGTGCCAGCAGCTCCGGACTCCAAGAGACCCAGTACTTC

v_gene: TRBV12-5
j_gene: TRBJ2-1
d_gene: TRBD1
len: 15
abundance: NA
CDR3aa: CASGLWTGGPNEQFF
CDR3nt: TGTGCTAGTGGTCTGTGGACAGGGGGCCCCAATGAGCAGTTCTTC

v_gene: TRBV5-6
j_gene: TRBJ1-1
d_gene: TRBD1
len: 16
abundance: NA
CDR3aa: CASSTTGGERDTEAFF
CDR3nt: TGTGCCAGCAGCACCACAGGGGGGGAACGGGACACTGAAGCTTTCTTT

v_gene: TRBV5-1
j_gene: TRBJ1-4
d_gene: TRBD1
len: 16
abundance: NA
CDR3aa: CASVQGPGQGDEKLFF
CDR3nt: TGCGCCAGCGTTCAAGGACCGGGACAGGGTGATGAAAAACTGTTTTTT

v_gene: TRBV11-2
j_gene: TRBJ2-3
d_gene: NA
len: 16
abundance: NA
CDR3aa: CASSLEPGPQLDTQYF
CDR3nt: TGTGCCAGCAGCTTGGAACCGGGACCACAATTGGATACGCAGTATTTT

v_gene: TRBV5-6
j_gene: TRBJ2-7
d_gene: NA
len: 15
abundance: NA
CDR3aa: CASSLRGASSYEQYF
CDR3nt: TGTGCCAGCAGCTTGCGGGGCGCGAGCTCCTACGAGCAGTACTTC

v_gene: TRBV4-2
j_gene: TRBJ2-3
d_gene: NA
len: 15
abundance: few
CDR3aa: CASSPSAPRTDTQYF
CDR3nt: TGTGCCAGCAGCCCTTCGGCTCCTCGCACAGATACGCAGTATTTT

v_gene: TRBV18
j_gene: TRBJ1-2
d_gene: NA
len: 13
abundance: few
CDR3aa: CASSPGLGDGYTF
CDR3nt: TGTGCCAGCTCACCCGGTCTAGGGGATGGCTACACCTTC

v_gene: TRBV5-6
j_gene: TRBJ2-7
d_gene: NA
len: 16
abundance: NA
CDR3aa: CASSLATLPKSYEQYF
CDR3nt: TGTGCCAGCAGCTTGGCCACGCTGCCTAAAAGCTACGAGCAGTACTTC

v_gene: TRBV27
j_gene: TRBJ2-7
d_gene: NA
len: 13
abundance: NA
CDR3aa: CASSMSGSFLQYF
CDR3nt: TGTGCCAGCAGTATGTCAGGATCCTTCTTGCAGTACTTC

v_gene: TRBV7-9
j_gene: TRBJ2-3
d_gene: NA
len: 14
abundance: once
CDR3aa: CASSLGPPPLTQYF
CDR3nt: TGTGCCAGCAGCCTTGGCCCCCCCCCTTTGACGCAGTATTTT

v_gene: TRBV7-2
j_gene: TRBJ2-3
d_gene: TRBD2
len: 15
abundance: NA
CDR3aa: CASSAGTSGGDTQYF
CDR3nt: TGTGCCAGCAGCGCCGGGACTAGCGGAGGGGATACGCAGTATTTT

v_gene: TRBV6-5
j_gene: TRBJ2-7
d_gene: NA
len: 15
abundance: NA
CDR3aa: CASTDGRASSYEQYF
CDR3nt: TGTGCCAGCACCGACGGCAGGGCCAGCTCCTACGAGCAGTACTTC

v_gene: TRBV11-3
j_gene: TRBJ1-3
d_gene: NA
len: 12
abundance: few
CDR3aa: CASSFGGNTIYF
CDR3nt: TGTGCCAGCAGCTTCGGGGGAAACACCATATATTTT

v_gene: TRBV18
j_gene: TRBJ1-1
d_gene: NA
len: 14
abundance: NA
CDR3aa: CASSPGEMNTEAFF
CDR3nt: TGTGCCAGCTCACCGGGGGAGATGAACACTGAAGCTTTCTTT

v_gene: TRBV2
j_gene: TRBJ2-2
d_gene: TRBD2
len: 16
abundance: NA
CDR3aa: CASSSGTSGGTGELFF
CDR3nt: TGTGCCAGCAGTTCCGGGACTAGCGGGGGCACCGGGGAGCTGTTTTTT

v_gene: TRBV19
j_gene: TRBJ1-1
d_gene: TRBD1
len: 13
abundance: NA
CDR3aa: CASSPDRGTEAFF
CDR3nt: TGTGCCAGTAGTCCCGACAGGGGTACTGAAGCTTTCTTT

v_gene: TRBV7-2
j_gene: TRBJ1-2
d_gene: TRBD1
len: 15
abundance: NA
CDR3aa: CASSYADRPVYGYTF
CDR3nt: TGTGCCAGCAGCTACGCGGACAGGCCCGTCTATGGCTACACCTTC

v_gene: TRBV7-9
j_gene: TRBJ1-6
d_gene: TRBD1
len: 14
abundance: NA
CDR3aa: CASSAGTGRSPLHF
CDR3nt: TGTGCCAGCAGCGCGGGGACAGGGAGATCACCCCTCCACTTT

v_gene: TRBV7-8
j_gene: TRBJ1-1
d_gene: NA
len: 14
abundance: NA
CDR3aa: CASSLIQGGTEAFF
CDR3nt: TGTGCCAGCAGCTTAATCCAGGGAGGTACTGAAGCTTTCTTT

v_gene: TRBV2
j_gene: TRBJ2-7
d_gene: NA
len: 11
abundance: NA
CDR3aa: CASSEGYEQYF
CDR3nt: TGTGCCAGCAGTGAAGGTTACGAGCAGTACTTC

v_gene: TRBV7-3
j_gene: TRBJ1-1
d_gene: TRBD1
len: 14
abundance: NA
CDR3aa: CASSLGDRDSKAFF
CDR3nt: TGTGCCAGCAGCTTAGGGGACCGGGACAGTAAAGCTTTCTTT

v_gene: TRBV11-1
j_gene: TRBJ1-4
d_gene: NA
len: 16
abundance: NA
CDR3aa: CASSLHQGPTNEKLFF
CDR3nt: TGTGCCAGCAGCTTGCATCAGGGACCAACTAATGAAAAACTGTTTTTT

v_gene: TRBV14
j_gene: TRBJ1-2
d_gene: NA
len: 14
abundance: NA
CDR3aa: CASSQAGQTYGYTF
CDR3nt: TGTGCCAGCAGCCAAGCCGGACAGACCTATGGCTACACCTTC

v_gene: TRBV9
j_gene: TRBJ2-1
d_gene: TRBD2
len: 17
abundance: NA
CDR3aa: CASSPRSGRSPGDEQFF
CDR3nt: TGTGCCAGCAGCCCCCGTAGCGGGAGGTCCCCCGGGGATGAGCAGTTCTTC

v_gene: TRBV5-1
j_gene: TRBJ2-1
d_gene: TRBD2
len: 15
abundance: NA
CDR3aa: CASSLLSGSYNEQFF
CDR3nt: TGCGCCAGCAGCTTGCTTAGCGGGAGTTACAATGAGCAGTTCTTC

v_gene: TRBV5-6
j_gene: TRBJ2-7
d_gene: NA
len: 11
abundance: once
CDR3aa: CASSLAYEQYF
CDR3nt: TGTGCCAGCAGCTTGGCCTACGAGCAGTACTTC

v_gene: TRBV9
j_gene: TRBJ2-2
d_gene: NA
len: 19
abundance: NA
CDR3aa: CASSVVGRQGLLDTGELFF
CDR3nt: TGTGCCAGCAGCGTAGTGGGGCGGCAGGGCTTACTTGACACCGGGGAGCTGTTTTTT

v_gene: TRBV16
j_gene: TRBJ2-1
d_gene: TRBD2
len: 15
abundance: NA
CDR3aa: CASSHISGTYNEQFF
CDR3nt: TGTGCCAGCAGCCATATAAGCGGGACCTACAATGAGCAGTTCTTC

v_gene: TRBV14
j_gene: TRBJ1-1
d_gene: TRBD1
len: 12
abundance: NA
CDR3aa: CASSPGGAGAFF
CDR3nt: TGTGCCAGCAGCCCAGGGGGGGCGGGAGCTTTCTTT

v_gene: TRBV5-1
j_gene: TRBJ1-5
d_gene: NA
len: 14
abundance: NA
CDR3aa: CASSLDPGNQPQHF
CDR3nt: TGCGCCAGCAGCTTGGACCCTGGGAACCAGCCCCAGCATTTT

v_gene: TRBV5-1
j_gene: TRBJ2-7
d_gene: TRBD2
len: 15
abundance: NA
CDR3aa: CASKVWGSGGYEQYF
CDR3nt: TGCGCCAGCAAAGTTTGGGGTTCGGGGGGTTACGAGCAGTACTTC

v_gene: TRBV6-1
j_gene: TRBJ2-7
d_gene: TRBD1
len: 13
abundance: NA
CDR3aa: CASSAGTAYEQYF
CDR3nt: TGTGCCAGCAGTGCGGGGACAGCCTACGAGCAGTACTTC

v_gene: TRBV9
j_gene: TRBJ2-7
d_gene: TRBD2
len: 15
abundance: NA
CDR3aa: CASSVDGRASYEQYF
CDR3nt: TGTGCCAGCAGCGTAGATGGGAGGGCCTCCTACGAGCAGTACTTC

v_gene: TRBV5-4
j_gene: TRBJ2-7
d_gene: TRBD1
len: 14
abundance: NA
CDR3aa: CASSKDRLADEQYF
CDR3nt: TGTGCCAGCAGCAAGGACAGGTTGGCCGACGAGCAGTACTTC

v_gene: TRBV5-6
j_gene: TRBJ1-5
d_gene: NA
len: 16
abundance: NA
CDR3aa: CASSLEAGGRNQPQHF
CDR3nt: TGTGCCAGCAGCTTGGAAGCTGGAGGACGCAATCAGCCCCAGCATTTT

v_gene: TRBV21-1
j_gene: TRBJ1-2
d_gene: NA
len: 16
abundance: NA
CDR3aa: CASSKRSGLANYGYTF
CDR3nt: TGTGCCAGCAGCAAAAGGAGCGGTTTAGCTAACTATGGCTACACCTTC

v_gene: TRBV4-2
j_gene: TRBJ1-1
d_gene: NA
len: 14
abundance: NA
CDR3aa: CASRHTRGDTEAFF
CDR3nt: TGTGCCAGCAGACATACCCGGGGCGACACTGAAGCTTTCTTT

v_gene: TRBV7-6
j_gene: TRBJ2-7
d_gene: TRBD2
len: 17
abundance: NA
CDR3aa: CASSLAVTSGATYEQYF
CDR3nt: TGTGCCAGCAGCTTAGCGGTGACTAGCGGGGCAACCTACGAGCAGTACTTC

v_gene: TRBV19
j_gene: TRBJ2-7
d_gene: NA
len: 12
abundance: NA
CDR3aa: CAARGGVDEQYF
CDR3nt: TGTGCCGCCCGAGGGGGAGTCGACGAGCAGTACTTC

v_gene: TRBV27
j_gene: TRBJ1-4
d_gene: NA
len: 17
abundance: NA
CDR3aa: CASSLWQGGATNEKLFF
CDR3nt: TGTGCCAGCAGTTTATGGCAGGGTGGAGCAACTAATGAAAAACTGTTTTTT

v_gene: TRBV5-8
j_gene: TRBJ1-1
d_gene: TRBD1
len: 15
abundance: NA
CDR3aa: CASSLRGQGRTEAFF
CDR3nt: TGTGCCAGCAGTCTCAGGGGGCAGGGAAGAACTGAAGCTTTCTTT

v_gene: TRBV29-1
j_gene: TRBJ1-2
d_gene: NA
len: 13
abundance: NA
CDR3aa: CSATDRTNYGYTF
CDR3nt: TGCAGCGCAACTGACAGGACTAACTATGGCTACACCTTC

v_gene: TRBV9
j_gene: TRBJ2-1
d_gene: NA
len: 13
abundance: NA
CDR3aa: CASRPNGGSEQFF
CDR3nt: TGTGCCAGCAGACCGAACGGTGGTAGTGAGCAGTTCTTC

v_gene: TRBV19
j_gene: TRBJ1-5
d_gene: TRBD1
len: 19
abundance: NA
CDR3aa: CASSPLDRAGRGPNQPQHF
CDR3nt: TGTGCCAGTAGTCCACTTGACAGGGCCGGAAGGGGACCCAATCAGCCCCAGCATTTT

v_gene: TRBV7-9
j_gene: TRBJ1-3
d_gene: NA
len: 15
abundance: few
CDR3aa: CASSPSAAIGNTIYF
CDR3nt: TGTGCCAGCAGCCCCTCCGCGGCGATAGGAAACACCATATATTTT

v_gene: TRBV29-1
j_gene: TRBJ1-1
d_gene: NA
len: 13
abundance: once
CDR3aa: CSVPGDSNTEAFF
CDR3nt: TGCAGCGTTCCAGGGGACTCGAACACTGAAGCTTTCTTT

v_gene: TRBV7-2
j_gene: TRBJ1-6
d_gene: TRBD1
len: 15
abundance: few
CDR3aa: CASTLRQGARSPLHF
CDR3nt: TGTGCCAGCACCCTCCGGCAGGGGGCTCGTTCACCCCTCCACTTT